The clone carrying this T cell receptor (beta chain) was observed a handful of times. These data originate in a study of T cells in localized non-small cell lung cancer. The data were produced by immunoSEQ multiplex PCR, yet TCRdb's version contains in-frame clones alone and is incomplete. The sample gives about 70,000 clones, 70% to 90% of which show up once; 21% is in the top ten. The V end was cut by 5 bases, the J end by 6 bases, with 13 bases between. Looked up from germline, CDR1 is SGHAT and CDR2 is FQNNGV. The CDR3 sequence is 13 residues long. The sequencing used peripheral blood, collected before any cancer treatment. The sequence was obtained from a male donor older than 55 with stage III squamous cell lung carcinoma. The chain combines TRBV11-2 with TRBJ2-5; D is perhaps TRBD1 or TRBD2 (6 bases each). This CDR3 reads CASSRGQGKTQYF. CDR3 bases: TGTGCCAGCAGCCGGGGGCAGGGGAAGACCCAGTACTTC.